These 8 T cell receptor beta chains came from one sample sequenced in a study of blood T cell repertoires in COVID-19 (dated by TCRdb to about 2020). The method was the immunoSEQ multiplex PCR assay. The source is immuneACCESS, and TCRdb retained only in-frame sequences with V and J called. Part of the clones is not carried over; for the studies checked, unresolved V genes explain less than half of this, and the remainder is unexplained. In all, the sample holds some 270,000 clones, and about nine tenths of those were seen once. Of the sample, 1.5% to 2% falls within the top ten clones. The specimen sequenced was PBMCs or T cells enriched from blood (not recorded which). These receptors all come from a woman in her thirties or forties who had recovered from COVID-19.

For this clone: The junction departs from the called germline gene at one end, perhaps through a read error. The rearrangement uses TRBV10-3 and TRBJ2-7; D might be TRBD2 (6 bases). Germline V gene data show CDR1 as ENHRY and CDR2 as SYGVKD. The CDR3 is 11 amino acids. CDR3 protein: CAISEFGEAHF. The CDR3 bases are TGTGCCATCAGTGAGTTCGGGGAGGCCCACTTC.

The chain employs TRBV18 and TRBJ1-1, with 7 positions matching TRBD1. Germline V CDR1 and CDR2: KGHSH, LQKENI. The CDR3 runs 11 residues. Trimming cost V 7 bases and J 8 bases; bases outside gene matches: 4. CDR3 loop: CASLGDREAFF. CDR3 nucleotides: TGTGCCAGCTTAGGGGACAGAGAAGCTTTCTTT.

This clone was observed once. The chain recombines TRBV12-3 or TRBV12-4 with TRBJ2-3; D remains ambiguous. This CDR3 region has 13 residues. V dropped 4 bases and J dropped 3 bases, with 8 bases sitting between them. The CDR3 coding sequence is TGTGCCAGCAGTTCCCAGACAACAGATACGCAGTATTTT. Translation gives CASSSQTTDTQYF.

The rearrangement uses TRBV29-1 and TRBJ1-2; 10 bases map to TRBD1. The ends lost 5 bases at V and 8 bases at J; junction bases unmatched: 23. Germline V gene data show CDR1 as SQVTM and CDR2 as ANQGSEA. This CDR3 has 18 amino acids. The CDR3 reads CSVRRTSHTGTGASGYTF. CDR3 DNA: TGCAGCGTTCGAAGAACTTCCCATACCGGGACAGGGGCTTCAGGCTACACCTTC. The variable domain in full, with the rest retrieved from reference TRBV29-1 and TRBJ1-2, is SAVISQKPSRDICQRGTSLTIQCQVDSQVTMMFWYRQQPGQSLTLIATANQGSEATYESGFVIDKFPISRPNLTFSTLTVSNMSPEDSSIYLCSVRRTSHTGTGASGYTFGSGTRLTVV.

This chain joins TRBV2 and TRBJ1-2; 7 nucleotides line up with TRBD1. This CDR3 is built from 15 residues. Germline CDR1 SNHLY, CDR2 FYNNEI. The trim removed 5 bases at V and 8 bases at J, leaving 14 bases unmatched. The DNA of the CDR3 is TGTGCCAGCAGTCTTAGACAGGGAGGAGGAGGGGGCTACACCTTC. It encodes CASSLRQGGGGGYTF.

V is TRBV27 and J is TRBJ1-2; D remains ambiguous. The CDR3 consists of 13 residues. The germline CDR1 and CDR2 sequences are MNHEY and SMNVEV (reference sequence). V was pared by 0 bases and J by 7 bases, with 9 bases between. Here the CDR3 reads CASSLSPQAGYTF. In nucleotides, the CDR3 is TGTGCCAGCAGTTTATCCCCCCAGGCTGGCTACACCTTC.

The CDR3 is CASTKGLTNEKLFF. In DNA, the CDR3 is TGTGCCAGCACCAAGGGGTTAACTAATGAAAAACTGTTTTTT. This chain connects TRBV25-1 to TRBJ1-4, with D possibly matching TRBD1 (5 bases). The ends were cut back, 7 bases at V and 1 base at J, with 10 bases in the middle. Germline CDR1 and CDR2: MGHDK and SYGVNS. The CDR3 spans 14 residues.

This rearrangement joins TRBV9 to TRBJ2-1; D call uncertain. V dropped 3 bases and J dropped 5 bases, with 3 bases sitting between them. Per germline, CDR1 SGDLS and CDR2 YYNGEE. This CDR3 has 11 amino acids. CDR3 region: CASSANNEQFF. The CDR3 nucleotides are TGTGCCAGCAGCGCCAACAATGAGCAGTTCTTC.